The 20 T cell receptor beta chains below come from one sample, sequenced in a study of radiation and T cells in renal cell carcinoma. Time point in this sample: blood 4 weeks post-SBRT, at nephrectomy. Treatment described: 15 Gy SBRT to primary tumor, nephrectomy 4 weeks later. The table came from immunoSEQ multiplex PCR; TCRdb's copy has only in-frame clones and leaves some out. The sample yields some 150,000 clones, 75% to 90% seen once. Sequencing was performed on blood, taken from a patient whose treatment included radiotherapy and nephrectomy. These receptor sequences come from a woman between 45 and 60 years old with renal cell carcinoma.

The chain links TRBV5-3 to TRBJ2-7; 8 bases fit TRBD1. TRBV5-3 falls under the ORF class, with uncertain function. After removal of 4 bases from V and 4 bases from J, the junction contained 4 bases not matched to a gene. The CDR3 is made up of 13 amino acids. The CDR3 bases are TGTGCCAGAAGCAGGACAGGGATGTACGAGCAGTACTTC. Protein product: CARSRTGMYEQYF.

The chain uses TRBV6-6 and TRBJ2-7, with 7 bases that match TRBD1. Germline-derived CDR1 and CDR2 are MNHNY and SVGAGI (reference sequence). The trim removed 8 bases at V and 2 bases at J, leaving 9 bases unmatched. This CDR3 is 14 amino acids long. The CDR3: CASLARTGTYEQYF. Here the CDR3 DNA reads TGTGCCAGCTTGGCGAGGACAGGTACCTACGAGCAGTACTTC.

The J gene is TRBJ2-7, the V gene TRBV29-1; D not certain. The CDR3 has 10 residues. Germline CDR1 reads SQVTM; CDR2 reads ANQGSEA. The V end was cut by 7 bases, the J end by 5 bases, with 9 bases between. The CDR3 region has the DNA TGCAGCGCCTTAGTAAACGAGCAGTACTTC. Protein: CSALVNEQYF.

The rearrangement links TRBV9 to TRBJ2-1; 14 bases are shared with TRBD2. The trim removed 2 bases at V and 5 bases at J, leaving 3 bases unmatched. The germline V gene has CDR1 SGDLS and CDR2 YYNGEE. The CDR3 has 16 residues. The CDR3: CASSVRLAGGHNEQFF. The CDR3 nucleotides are TGTGCCAGCAGCGTCCGACTAGCGGGGGGGCACAATGAGCAGTTCTTC.

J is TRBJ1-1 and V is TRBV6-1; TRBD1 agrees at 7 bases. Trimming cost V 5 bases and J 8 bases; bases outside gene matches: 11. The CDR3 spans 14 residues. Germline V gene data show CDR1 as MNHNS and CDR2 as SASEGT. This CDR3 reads CASSPQGQKPEAFF. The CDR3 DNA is TGTGCCAGCAGTCCTCAGGGACAGAAACCCGAAGCTTTCTTT.

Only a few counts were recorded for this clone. In DNA, the CDR3 is TGTGCCAGCAGTGGGAGGTGGGTCACTGAAGCTTTCTTT. Translating it yields CASSGRWVTEAFF. The genes are TRBV25-1 and TRBJ1-1; D is unresolved. In germline, CDR1 is MGHDK, CDR2 SYGVNS. The CDR3 has 13 residues. The ends were cut back, 4 bases at V and 4 bases at J, with 10 bases in the middle.

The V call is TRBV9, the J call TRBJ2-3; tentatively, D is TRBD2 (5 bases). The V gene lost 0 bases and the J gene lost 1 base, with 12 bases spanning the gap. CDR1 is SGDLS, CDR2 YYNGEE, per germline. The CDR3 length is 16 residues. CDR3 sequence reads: CASSVGPTRGTDTQYF. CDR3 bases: TGTGCCAGCAGCGTAGGGCCCACGAGGGGCACAGATACGCAGTATTTT.

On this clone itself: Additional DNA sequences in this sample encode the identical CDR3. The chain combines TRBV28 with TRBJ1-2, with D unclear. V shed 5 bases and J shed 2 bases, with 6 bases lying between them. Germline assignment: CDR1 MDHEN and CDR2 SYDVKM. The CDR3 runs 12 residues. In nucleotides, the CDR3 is TGTGCCAGCAGTCTAGGGAACTATGGCTACACCTTC. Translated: CASSLGNYGYTF.

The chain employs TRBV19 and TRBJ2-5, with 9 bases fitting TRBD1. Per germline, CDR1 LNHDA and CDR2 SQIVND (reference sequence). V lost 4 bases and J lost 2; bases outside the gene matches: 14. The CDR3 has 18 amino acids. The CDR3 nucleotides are TGTGCCAGTAGTAGCGAAACGTACCGGGACAGGGAACAAGAGACCCAGTACTTC. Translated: CASSSETYRDREQETQYF.

As DNA, the CDR3 is TGTGCCAGCTTGGCTAGCGGGAGGGCAGCCTACGAGCAGTACTTC. It translates to CASLASGRAAYEQYF. The gene calls are TRBV28 and TRBJ2-7; 12 positions match TRBD2. J lost 2 bases, V lost 8 bases, and 7 bases had no gene match. Germline CDR1 MDHEN, CDR2 SYDVKM. The CDR3 spans 15 residues. The full variable domain, its missing parts supplied by reference TRBV28 and TRBJ2-7, is DVKVTQSSRYLVKRTGEKVFLECVQDMDHENMFWYRQDPGLGLRLIYFSYDVKMKEKGDIPEGYSVSREKKERFSLILESASTNQTSMYLCASLASGRAAYEQYFGPGTRLTVT.

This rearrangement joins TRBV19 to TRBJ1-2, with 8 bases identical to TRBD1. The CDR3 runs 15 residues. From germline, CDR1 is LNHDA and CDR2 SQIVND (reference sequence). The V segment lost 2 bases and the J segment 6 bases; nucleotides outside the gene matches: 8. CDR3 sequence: CASSIWDRIGDGYTF. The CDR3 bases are TGTGCCAGTAGTATATGGGACAGGATTGGGGATGGCTACACCTTC.

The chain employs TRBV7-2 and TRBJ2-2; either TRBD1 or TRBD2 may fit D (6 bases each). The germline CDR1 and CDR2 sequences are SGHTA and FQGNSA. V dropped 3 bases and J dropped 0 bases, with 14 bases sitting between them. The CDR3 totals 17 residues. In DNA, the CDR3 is TGTGCCAGCAGCTTTACGGGGGCCCCCACGAACACCGGGGAGCTGTTTTTT. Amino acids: CASSFTGAPTNTGELFF. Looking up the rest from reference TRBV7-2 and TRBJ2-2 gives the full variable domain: GAGVSQSPSNKVTEKGKDVELRCDPISGHTALYWYRQSLGQGLEFLIYFQGNSAPDKSGLPSDRFSAERTGGSVSTLTIQRTQQEDSAVYLCASSFTGAPTNTGELFFGEGSRLTVL.

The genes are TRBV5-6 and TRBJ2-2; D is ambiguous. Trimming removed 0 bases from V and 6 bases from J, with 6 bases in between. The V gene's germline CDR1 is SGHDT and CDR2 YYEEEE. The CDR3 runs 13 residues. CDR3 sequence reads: CASSLAHPGELFF. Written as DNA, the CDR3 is TGTGCCAGCAGCTTGGCTCACCCCGGGGAGCTGTTTTTT.

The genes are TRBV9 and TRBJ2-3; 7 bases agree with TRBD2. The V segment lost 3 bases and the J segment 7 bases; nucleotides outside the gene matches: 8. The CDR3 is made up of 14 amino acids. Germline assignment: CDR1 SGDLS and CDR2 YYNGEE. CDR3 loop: CASSAAGTTYTQYF. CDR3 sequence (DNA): TGTGCCAGCAGCGCGGCCGGGACTACATATACGCAGTATTTT.

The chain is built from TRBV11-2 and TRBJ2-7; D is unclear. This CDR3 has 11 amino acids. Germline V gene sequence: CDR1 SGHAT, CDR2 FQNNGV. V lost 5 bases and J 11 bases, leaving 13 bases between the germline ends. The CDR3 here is CASSHEVNEYF. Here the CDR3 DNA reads TGTGCCAGCAGCCACGAGGTGAATGAGTACTTC.

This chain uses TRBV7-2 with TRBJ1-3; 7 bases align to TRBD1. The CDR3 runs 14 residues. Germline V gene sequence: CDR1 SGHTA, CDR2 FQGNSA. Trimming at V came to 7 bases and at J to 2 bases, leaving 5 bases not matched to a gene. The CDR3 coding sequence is TGTGCCAGCACCCTCGACAGGGCTGGAAACACCATATATTTT. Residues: CASTLDRAGNTIYF.

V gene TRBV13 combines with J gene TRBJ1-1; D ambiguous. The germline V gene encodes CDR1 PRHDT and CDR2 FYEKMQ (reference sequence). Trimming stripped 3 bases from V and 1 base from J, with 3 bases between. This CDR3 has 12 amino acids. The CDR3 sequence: CASSFPNTEAFF. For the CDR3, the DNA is TGTGCCAGCAGCTTCCCGAACACTGAAGCTTTCTTT.

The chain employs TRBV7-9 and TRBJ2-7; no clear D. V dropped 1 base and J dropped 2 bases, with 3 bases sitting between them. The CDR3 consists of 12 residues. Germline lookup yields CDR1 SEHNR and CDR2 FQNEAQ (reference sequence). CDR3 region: CASSLVPYEQYF. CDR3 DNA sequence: TGTGCCAGCAGCTTAGTCCCCTACGAGCAGTACTTC. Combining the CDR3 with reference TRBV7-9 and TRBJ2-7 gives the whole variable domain DTGVSQNPRHKITKRGQNVTFRCDPISEHNRLYWYRQTLGQGPEFLTYFQNEAQLEKSRLLSDRFSAERPKGSFSTLEIQRTEQGDSAMYLCASSLVPYEQYFGPGTRLTVT.

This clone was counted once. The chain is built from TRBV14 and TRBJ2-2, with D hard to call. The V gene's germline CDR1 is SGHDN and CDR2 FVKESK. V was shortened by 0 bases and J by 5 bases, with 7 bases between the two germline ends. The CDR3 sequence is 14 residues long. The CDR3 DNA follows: TGTGCCAGCAGCCAAGACTGGTTAACCGGGGAGCTGTTTTTT. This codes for CASSQDWLTGELFF.

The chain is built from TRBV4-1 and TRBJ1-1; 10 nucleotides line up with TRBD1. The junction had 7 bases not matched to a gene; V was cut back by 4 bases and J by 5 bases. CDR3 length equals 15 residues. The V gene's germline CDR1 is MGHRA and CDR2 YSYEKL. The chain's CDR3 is CASSPPGQGKTEAFF. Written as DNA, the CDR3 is TGCGCCAGCAGCCCTCCGGGACAGGGGAAAACTGAAGCTTTCTTT.